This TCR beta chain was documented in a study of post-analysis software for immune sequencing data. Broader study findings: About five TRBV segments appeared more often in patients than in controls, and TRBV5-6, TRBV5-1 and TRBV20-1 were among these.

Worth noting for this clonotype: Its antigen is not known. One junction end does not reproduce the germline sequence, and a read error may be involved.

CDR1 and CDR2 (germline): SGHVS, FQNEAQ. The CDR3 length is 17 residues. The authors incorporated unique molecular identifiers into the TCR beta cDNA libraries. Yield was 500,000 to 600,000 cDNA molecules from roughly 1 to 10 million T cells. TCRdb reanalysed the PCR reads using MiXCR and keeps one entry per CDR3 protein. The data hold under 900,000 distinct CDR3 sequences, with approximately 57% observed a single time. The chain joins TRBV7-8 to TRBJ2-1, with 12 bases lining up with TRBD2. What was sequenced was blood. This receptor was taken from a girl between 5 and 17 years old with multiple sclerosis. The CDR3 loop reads CTSSPSGRAMSYNEQFF. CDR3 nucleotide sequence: TGTACCAGCAGCCCTAGCGGGAGGGCCATGTCCTACAATGAGCAGTTCTTC.